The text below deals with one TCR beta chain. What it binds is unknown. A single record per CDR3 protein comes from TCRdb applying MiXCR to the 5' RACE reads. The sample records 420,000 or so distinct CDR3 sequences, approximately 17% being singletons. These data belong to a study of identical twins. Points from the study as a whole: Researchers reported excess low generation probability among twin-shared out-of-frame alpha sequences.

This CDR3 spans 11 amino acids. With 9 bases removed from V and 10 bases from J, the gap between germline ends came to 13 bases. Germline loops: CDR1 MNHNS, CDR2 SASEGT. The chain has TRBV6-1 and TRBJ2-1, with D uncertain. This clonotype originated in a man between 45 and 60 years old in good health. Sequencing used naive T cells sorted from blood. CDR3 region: CARNVWNEQFF. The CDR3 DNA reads TGTGCCAGAAACGTTTGGAACGAGCAGTTCTTC.